The T cell receptor (beta chain) described here comes from a study of T cells after yellow fever vaccination. Findings of the study overall: Repertoires obtained by FACS sorting could include abundant clonotypes that entered as contaminants from the bulk population. Though weaker, the secondary response peaked faster, on day 5 versus 15. Post-booster samples contained most primary-vaccination clones (roughly 96% CD4, roughly 88% CD8).

As for this clonotype: Antigen: not known.

Production of TCR cDNA was by 5'RACE template switching, which also added a universal primer site and UMIs. TCRdb reprocessed the 5' RACE reads via MiXCR and lists one record per CDR3 protein. The repertoire holds about 300,000 distinct CDR3 sequences, with 7.5% to 9% as singletons. The receptor's source is a man aged 18 to 29 who received the YFV17D yellow fever vaccine. Specimen: CD4+ T cells sorted from PBMCs, collected 5 days after the yellow fever booster vaccination.

The CDR3 reads CASSLERGANEQFF. The CDR3 bases are TGCGCCAGCAGCTTGGAGCGGGGGGCGAATGAGCAGTTCTTC. The chain combines TRBV5-1 with TRBJ2-1; 9 positions match TRBD2. J lost 7 bases, V lost 0 bases, and 2 bases had no gene match. CDR3 length: 14 residues. Germline V CDR1 and CDR2: SGHRS, YFSETQ.